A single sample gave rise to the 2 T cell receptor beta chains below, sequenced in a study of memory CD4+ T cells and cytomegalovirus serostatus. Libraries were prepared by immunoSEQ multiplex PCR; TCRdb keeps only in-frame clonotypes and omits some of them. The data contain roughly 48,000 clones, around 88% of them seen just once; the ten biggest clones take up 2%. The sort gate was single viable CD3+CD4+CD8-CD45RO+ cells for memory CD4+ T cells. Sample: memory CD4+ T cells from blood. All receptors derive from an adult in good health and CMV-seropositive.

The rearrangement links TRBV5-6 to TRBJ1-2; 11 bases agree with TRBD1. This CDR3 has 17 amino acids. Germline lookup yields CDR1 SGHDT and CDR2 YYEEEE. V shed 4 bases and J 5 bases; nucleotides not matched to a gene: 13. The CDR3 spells CASSKITGTGGEYGYTF. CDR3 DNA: TGTGCCAGCAGCAAAATTACCGGGACAGGGGGAGAGTATGGCTACACCTTC.

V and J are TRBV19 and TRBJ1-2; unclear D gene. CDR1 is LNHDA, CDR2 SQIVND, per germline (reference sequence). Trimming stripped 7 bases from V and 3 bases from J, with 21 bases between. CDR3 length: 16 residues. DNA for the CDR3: TGTGCCAGTACCGAAGAGGGCAGGACCTTTGACTATGGCTACACCTTC. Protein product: CASTEEGRTFDYGYTF. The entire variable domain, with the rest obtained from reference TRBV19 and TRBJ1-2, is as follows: DGGITQSPKYLFRKEGQNVTLSCEQNLNHDAMYWYRQDPGQGLRLIYYSQIVNDFQKGDIAEGYSVSREKKESFPLTVTSAQKNPTAFYLCASTEEGRTFDYGYTFGSGTRLTVV.